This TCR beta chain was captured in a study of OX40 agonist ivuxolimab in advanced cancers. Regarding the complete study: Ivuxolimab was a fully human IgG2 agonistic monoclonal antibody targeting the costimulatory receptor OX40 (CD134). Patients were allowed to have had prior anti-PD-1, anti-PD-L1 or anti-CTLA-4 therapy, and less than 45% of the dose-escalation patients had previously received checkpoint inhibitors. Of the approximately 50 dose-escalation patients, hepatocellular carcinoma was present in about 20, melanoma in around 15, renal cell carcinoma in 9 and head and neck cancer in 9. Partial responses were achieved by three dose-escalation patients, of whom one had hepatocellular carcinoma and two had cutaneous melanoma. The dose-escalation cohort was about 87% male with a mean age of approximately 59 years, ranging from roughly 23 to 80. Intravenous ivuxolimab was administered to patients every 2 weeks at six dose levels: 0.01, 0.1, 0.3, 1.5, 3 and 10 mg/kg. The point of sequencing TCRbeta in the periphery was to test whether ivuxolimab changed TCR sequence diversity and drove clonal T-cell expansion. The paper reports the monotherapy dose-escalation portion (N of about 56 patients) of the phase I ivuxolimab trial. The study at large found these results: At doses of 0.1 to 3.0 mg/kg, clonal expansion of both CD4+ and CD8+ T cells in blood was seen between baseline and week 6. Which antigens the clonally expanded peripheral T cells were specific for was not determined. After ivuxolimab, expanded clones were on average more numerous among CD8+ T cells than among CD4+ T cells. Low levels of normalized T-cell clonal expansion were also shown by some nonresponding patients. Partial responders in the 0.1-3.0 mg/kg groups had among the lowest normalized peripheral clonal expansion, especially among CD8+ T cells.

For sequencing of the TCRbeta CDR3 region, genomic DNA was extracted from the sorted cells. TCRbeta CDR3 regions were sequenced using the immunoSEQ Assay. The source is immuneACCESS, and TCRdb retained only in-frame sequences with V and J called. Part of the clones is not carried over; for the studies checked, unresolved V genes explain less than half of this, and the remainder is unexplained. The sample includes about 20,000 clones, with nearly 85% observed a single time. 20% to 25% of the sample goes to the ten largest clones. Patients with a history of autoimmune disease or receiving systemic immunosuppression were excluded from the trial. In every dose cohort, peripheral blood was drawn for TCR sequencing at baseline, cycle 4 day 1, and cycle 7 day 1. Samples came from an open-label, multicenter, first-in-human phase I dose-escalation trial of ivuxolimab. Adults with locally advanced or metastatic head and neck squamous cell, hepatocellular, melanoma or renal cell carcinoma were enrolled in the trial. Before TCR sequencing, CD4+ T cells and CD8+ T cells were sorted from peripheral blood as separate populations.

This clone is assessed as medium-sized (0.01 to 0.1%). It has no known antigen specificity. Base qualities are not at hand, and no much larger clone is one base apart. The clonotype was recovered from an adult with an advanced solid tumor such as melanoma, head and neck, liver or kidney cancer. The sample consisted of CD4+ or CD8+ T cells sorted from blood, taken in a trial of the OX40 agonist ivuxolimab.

The sequenced DNA: TGTGCCAGCAGTTTATCCAAATACAATGAGCAGTTCTTC. It encodes CASSLSKYNEQFF. The chain joins TRBV27 to TRBJ2-1; the D gene remains uncertain. The germline V gene (reference sequence) provides CDR1 MNHEY and CDR2 SMNVEV. V and J lose 0 bases and 4 bases, and a span of 4 bases separates them. From its cysteine to its phenylalanine, the CDR3 spans 13 amino acids. Only the CDR3 DNA stays, 39 bases, in frame from base 1.